The 2 T cell receptor beta chains given below trace back to one sample, sequenced in a study of CD8+CD57+ T cells in acquired aplastic anemia. CDR3 and TCR beta VDJ profiling relied on a genomic DNA template. TCRdb called the reads again in MiXCR, with one record for every CDR3 protein. The sample shows about 220,000 distinct CDR3 sequences, more than 40% of them seen only once. Sequencing was done on patients that had shown CD8+CD57+ cell expansion by flow cytometry. The sample taken for sequencing was sorted CD4+, CD8+, or CD8+CD57+ T cells (not recorded which) from PBMCs. The source is a human donor with aplastic anemia.

Worth noting for this clonotype: Relative to the germline gene, one junction end is altered; a read error may explain this. The rearrangement uses TRBV9 and TRBJ2-1; 13 bases are shared with TRBD2. CDR3 length equals 15 residues. From germline, CDR1 is SGDLS and CDR2 YYNGEE. CDR3 sequence (DNA): TGCGCCAGCAGCACAACTAGCGGGGGGGGTTATGAGCAGTTCTTC. This encodes CASSTTSGGGYEQFF.

The chain links TRBV7-2 to TRBJ2-7; 13 bases are shared with TRBD2. The CDR3 extends over 14 amino acids. J gave up 4 bases and V 5 bases, and 2 bases lay outside the gene matches. Germline-derived CDR1 and CDR2 are SGHTA and FQGNSA. CDR3 residues: CASSGTSGDYEQYF. CDR3 nucleotides: TGTGCCAGCAGCGGGACTAGCGGGGATTACGAGCAGTACTTC.